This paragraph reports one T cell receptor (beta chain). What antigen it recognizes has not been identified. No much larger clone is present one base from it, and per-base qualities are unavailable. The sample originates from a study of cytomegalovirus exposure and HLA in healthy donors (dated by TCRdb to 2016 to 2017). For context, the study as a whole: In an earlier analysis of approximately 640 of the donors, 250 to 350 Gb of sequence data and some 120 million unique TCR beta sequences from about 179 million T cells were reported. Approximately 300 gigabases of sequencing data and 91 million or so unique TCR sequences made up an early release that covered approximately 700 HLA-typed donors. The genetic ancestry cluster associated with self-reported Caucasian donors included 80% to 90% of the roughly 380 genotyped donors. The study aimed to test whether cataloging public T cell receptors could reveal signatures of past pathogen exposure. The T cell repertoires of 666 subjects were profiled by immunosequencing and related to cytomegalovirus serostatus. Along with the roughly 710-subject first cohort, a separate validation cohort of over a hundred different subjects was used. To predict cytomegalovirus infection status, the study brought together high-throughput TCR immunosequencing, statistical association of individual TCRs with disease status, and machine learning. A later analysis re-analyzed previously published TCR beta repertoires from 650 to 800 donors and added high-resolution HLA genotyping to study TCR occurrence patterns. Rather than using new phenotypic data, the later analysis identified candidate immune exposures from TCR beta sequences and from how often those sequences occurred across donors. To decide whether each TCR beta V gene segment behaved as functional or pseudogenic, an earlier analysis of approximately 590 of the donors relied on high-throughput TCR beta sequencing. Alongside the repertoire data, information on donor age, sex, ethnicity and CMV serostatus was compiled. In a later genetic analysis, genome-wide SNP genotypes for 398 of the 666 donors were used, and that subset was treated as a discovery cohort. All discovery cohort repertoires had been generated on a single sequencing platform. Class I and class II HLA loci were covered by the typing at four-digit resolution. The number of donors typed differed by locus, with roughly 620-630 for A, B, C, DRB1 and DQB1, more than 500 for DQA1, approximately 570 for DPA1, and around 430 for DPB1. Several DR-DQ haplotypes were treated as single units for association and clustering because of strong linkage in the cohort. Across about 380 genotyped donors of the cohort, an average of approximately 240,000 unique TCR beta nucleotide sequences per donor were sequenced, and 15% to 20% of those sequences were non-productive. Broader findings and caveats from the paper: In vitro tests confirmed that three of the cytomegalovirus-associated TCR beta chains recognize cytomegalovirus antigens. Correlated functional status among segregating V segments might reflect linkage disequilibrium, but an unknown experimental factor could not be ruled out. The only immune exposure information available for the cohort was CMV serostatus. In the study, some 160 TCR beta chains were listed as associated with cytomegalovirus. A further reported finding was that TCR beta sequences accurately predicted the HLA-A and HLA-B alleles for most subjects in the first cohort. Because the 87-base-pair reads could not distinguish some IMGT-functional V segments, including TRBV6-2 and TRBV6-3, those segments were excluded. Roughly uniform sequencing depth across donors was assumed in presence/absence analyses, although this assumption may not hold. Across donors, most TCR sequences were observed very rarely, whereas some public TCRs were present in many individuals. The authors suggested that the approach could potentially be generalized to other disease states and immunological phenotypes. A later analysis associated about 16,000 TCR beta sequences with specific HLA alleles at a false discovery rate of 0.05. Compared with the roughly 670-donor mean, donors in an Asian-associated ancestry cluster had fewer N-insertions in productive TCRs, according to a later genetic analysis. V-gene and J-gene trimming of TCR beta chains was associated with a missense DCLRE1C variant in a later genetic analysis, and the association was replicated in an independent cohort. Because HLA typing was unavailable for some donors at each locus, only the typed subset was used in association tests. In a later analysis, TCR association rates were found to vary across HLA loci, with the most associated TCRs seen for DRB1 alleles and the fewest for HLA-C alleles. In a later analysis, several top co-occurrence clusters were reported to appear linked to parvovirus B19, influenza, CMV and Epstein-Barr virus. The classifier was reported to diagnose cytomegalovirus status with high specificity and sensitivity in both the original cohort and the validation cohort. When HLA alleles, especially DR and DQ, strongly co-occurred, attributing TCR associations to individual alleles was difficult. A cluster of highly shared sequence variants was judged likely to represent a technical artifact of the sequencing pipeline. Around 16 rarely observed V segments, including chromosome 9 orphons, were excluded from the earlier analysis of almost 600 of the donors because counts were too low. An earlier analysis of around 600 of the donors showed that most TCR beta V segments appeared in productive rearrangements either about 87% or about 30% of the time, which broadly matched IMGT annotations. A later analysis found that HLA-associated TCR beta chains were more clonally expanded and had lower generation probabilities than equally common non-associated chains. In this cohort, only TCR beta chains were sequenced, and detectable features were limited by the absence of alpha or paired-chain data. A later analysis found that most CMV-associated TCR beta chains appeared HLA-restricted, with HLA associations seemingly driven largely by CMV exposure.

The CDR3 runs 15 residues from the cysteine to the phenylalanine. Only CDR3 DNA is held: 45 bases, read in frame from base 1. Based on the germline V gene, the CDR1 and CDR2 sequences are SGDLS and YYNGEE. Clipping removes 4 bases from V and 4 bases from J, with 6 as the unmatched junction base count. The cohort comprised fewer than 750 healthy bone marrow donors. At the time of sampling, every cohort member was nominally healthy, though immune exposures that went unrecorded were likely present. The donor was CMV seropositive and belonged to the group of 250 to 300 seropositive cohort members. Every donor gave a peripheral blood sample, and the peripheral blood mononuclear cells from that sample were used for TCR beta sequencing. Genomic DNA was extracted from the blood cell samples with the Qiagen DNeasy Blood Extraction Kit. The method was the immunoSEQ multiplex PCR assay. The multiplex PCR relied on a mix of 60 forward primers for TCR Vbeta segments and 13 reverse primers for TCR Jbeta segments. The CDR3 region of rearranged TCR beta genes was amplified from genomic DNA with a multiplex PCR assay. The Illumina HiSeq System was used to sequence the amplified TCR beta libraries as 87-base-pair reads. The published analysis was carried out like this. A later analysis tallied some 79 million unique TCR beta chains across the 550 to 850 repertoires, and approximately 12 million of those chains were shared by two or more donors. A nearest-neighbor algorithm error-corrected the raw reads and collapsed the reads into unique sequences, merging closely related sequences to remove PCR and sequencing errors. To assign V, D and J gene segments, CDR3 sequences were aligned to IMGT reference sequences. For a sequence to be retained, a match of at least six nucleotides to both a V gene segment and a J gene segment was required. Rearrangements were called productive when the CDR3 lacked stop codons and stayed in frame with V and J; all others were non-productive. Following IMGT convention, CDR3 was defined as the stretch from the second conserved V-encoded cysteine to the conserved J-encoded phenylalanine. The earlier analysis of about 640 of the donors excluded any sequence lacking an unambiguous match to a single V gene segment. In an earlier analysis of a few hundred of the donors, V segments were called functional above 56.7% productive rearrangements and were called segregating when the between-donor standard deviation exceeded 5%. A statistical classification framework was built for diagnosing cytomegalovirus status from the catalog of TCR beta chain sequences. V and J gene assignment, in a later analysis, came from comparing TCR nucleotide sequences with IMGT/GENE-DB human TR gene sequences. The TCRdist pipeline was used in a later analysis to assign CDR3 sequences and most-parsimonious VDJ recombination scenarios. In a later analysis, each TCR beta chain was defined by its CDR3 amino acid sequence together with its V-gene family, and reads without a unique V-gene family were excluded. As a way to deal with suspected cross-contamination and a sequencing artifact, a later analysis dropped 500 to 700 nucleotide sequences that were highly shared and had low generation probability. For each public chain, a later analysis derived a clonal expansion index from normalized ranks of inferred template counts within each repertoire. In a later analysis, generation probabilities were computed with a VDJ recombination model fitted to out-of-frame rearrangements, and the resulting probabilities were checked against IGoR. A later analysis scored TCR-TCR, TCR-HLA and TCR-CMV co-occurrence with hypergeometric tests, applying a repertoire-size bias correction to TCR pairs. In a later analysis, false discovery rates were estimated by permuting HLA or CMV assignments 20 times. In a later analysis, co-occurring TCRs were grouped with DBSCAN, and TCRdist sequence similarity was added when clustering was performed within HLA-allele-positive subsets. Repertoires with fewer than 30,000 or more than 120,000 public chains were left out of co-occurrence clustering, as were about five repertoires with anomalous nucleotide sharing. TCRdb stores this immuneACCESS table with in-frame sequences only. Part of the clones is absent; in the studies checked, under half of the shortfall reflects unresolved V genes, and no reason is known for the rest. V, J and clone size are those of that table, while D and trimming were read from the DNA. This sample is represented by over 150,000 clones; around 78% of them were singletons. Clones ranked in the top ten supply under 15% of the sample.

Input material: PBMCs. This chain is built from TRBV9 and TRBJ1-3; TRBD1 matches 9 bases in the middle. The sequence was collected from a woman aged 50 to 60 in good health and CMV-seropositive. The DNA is TGTGCCAGCAGCTTAATGGGGACAGGGGGAAACACCATATATTTT. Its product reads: CASSLMGTGGNTIYF. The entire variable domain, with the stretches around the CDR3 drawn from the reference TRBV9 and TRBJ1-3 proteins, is DSGVTQTPKHLITATGQRVTLRCSPRSGDLSVYWYQQSLDQGLQFLIQYYNGEERAKGNILERFSAQQFPDLHSELNLSSLELGDSALYFCASSLMGTGGNTIYFGEGSWLTVV.